These 9 T cell receptor beta chains were sequenced from one sample in a study of blood T cell repertoires in COVID-19. Libraries were prepared by immunoSEQ multiplex PCR; TCRdb keeps only in-frame clonotypes and omits some of them. The data contain tens of thousands of clones, around four fifths of them singletons. Sequences were obtained from peripheral blood. These receptors were collected from a woman aged 55-70 years with acute or convalescent COVID-19.

The chain employs TRBV6-1 and TRBJ2-7; D is possibly TRBD1 (5 bases). Germline V CDR1 and CDR2: MNHNS, SASEGT. The CDR3 is 15 amino acids. The ends were cut back, 1 base at V and 2 bases at J, with 12 bases in the middle. The CDR3 DNA is TGTGCCAGCAGTGAAGGCCGCGGACATACCTACGAGCAGTACTTC. Translating gives CASSEGRGHTYEQYF.

The V call is TRBV10-2, the J call TRBJ2-7; D gene ambiguous. Germline CDR1 reads WSHSY; CDR2 reads SAAADI. Trimming removed 8 bases from V and 4 bases from J, with 9 bases in between. The CDR3 runs 11 residues. The CDR3 DNA follows: TGCGCCAGCGCCGAGAGTTACGAGCAGTACTTC. Translating it yields CASAESYEQYF.

This chain joins TRBV5-6 and TRBJ1-3; no reliable D call. V was trimmed by 1 base and J by 0 bases, leaving 14 bases between them. Germline V CDR1 and CDR2: SGHDT, YYEEEE. There are 17 residues in the CDR3. The CDR3 bases are TGTGCCAGCAGCTTGCCATCAGGCCAACTCTCTGGAAACACCATATATTTT. Translated: CASSLPSGQLSGNTIYF.

This clone was counted between two and nine times. V gene TRBV10-3 combines with J gene TRBJ2-1, with no clear D. The CDR3 covers 12 residues. Germline CDR1 ENHRY, CDR2 SYGVKD. V lost 6 bases to trimming and J lost 5 bases, with 8 bases between them. This chain's CDR3 is CAIRHSDNEQFF. CDR3 nucleotide sequence: TGTGCCATCAGGCACTCTGACAATGAGCAGTTCTTC.

This clone came up a few times. The CDR3 nucleotides are TGCGCCAGCAGCCAAGCTCACGGGAACACTGAAGCTTTCTTT. Translating gives CASSQAHGNTEAFF. This chain joins TRBV4-3 and TRBJ1-1; D is unclear. The CDR3 sequence is 14 residues long. The V end lost 1 base, the J end lost 1 base, and 7 bases lay between the germline ends. Germline lookup yields CDR1 LGHNA and CDR2 YSLEER.

This CDR3 reads CASSFGATNEKLFF. CDR3 sequence (DNA): TGCGCCAGCAGCTTTGGAGCAACTAATGAAAAACTGTTTTTT. The chain uses TRBV5-1 and TRBJ1-4; D uncertain. With 2 bases removed from V and 0 bases from J, the gap between germline ends came to 5 bases. Germline CDR1 SGHRS, CDR2 YFSETQ. The CDR3 runs 14 residues.

A few counts support this clone. This specimen includes other DNA sequences encoding the same CDR3. The chain couples TRBV12-3 or TRBV12-4 to TRBJ1-2, with TRBD1 matching 8 bases. V lost 6 bases and J lost 4; bases outside the gene matches: 4. The CDR3 contains 13 residues. CDR3 DNA: TGTGCCAGCAGCCCCGGACAGGGCTATGGCTACACCTTC. It specifies CASSPGQGYGYTF.

The rearrangement links TRBV5-4 to TRBJ1-2, with D maybe TRBD1 (5 bases). There are 15 residues in the CDR3. Germline V gives CDR1 SGHNT, CDR2 YYREEE (reference sequence). The V gene lost 0 bases and the J gene lost 3 bases, with 12 bases spanning the gap. Here the CDR3 DNA reads TGTGCCAGCAGCTTGGGGAGGGGACGAGACTATGGCTACACCTTC. Protein: CASSLGRGRDYGYTF.

This clone was seen a single time. The rearrangement uses TRBV12-5 and TRBJ1-2, with 9 bases identical to TRBD1. Germline V lookup: CDR1 LGHNT, CDR2 FRNRAP. There are 15 residues in the CDR3. V lost 2 bases, J lost 5 bases, and 6 bases stayed unmatched. The CDR3 loop is CASGLLQGANYGYTF. In nucleotides, the CDR3 is TGTGCTAGTGGTTTGCTACAGGGGGCAAATTATGGCTACACCTTC.